The sequence of this TCR beta chain was determined in a study of a mutant IDH1 vaccine in newly diagnosed glioma. Study context: Patients began vaccination 4-6 weeks after radiotherapy alone, or with temozolomide cycles. Prior therapy was radiotherapy, temozolomide, or both; most received both. Study outcomes and limitations: Vaccination elicited immune responses in 93.3% of patients.

With regard to this clone: Its antigen is unidentified.

Germline assignment: CDR1 WSHSY and CDR2 SAAADI. The length of the CDR3 is 16 residues. Trimming shortened V by 0 bases and J by 7 bases, and 15 bases separated the two germline ends. Method: immunoSEQ multiplex PCR; TCRdb's copy keeps in-frame clones and lacks some. In the table there are roughly 72,000 clones, 75% to 95% of which are singletons. Time point indicated: week 5, during vaccination. Every single dose of the vaccine, 300 ug of mutant IDH1 20-mer peptide, came with topical imiquimod. Each donor presented with a new WHO grade 3 or 4 astrocytoma that tested IDH1-mutant and showed ATRX loss. The specimen was PBMCs, collected from a glioma patient whose treatment included an IDH1 peptide vaccine. This sequence was found in a woman between 50 and 59 years old with glioma. The chain joins TRBV10-2 to TRBJ1-4; TRBD1 is a possible D gene (5 bases). CDR3: CASSESETAPGEKLFF. DNA for the CDR3: TGCGCCAGCAGTGAGTCTGAGACAGCCCCGGGTGAAAAACTGTTTTTT.